This T cell receptor (beta chain) was found in a study of CD8+CD57+ T cells in acquired aplastic anemia. Study-wide results and limits: When set against total CD4+ and CD8+ pools, CD8+CD57+ cells in patients had lower diversity. Levels of CD8+ Simpson's diversity were not significantly distinct in patients versus controls.

Selection for sequencing was limited to patients who had shown CD8+CD57+ cell expansion by flow cytometry. There was no therapy given to any patient before the blood sampling took place. CD8+CD57+ cells enriched with beads gave a mean 1.6 ug DNA. CDR1 is LGHNT, CDR2 FRNRAP, per germline. Trimming pared 3 bases from V and 0 bases from J, leaving 19 bases between. The CDR3 has 18 residues. Many counts were recorded for this clonotype. Its target is not known. Genomic DNA provided the template from which TCR beta VDJ and CDR3 profiles were obtained. One entry per CDR3 protein, called by TCRdb with MiXCR from the reads. The data contain some 16,000 distinct CDR3 sequences, 30% to 45% of them singletons.

The sample consisted of CD8+CD57+ T cells sorted from PBMCs. Subset in this sample: bead-enriched CD8+CD57+ effector memory T cells from SAA patients. The chain joins TRBV12-5 to TRBJ2-3, with a tentative D call TRBD1 (5 bases). The TCR was taken from a human donor with aplastic anemia. The CDR3 region is CASGFPVPGRVSTDTQYF. CDR3 coding DNA: TGTGCTAGTGGTTTCCCTGTCCCAGGCAGGGTTAGCACAGATACGCAGTATTTT.